This T cell receptor beta chain was documented in a study of beta chain features in type 1 diabetes. TCRB transcripts that were expressed got sequenced, as all of the isolated RNA had been reverse transcribed. Using immunoSEQ multiplex PCR, the repertoire was profiled, and TCRdb retains in-frame clones only, with some absent. The sample contains 60,000 or so clones, about 55% of which appear only once. CDR1 SGHVS and CDR2 FNYEAQ come from the germline V gene. Deletions cut 3 bases from V and 7 bases from J, with 7 bases between. The length of the CDR3 is 13 residues. The sample was Tregs from blood. The TCR was taken from a young woman in good health. The genes are TRBV7-6 and TRBJ1-6, with unresolved D. For the CDR3, the DNA is TGTGCCAGCAGCTTGTCCCTGAATTCACCCCTCCACTTT. Translated: CASSLSLNSPLHF. Combining the CDR3 with reference TRBV7-6 and TRBJ1-6 gives the whole variable domain GAGVSQSPRYKVTKRGQDVALRCDPISGHVSLYWYRQALGQGPEFLTYFNYEAQQDKSGLPNDRFSAERPEGSISTLTIQRTEQRDSAMYRCASSLSLNSPLHFGNGTRLTVT.